This T cell receptor beta chain was documented in a study of T cell changes during pregnancy in multiple sclerosis. With 2 bases clipped from V and 4 bases from J, the junction kept 10 bases outside the gene matches. CDR1 MNHEY and CDR2 SMNVEV come from the germline V gene (reference sequence). This CDR3 has 18 amino acids. Libraries were prepared by immunoSEQ multiplex PCR; TCRdb keeps only in-frame clonotypes and omits some of them. The sample carries about 42,000 clones, 88% recorded once. The source was CD4+ T cells from peripheral blood mononuclear cells, collected in the second trimester of pregnancy. The genes are TRBV27 and TRBJ2-4; 11 nucleotides line up with TRBD2. The TCR originated in a female donor with multiple sclerosis, enrolled in a pregnancy study. The DNA for the CDR3 is TGTGCCAGCAGTTTAACTCCTATCGGGACTAGCGGAAAAAACATTCAGTACTTC. Translation gives CASSLTPIGTSGKNIQYF.